Listed below are T cell receptor beta chains from one sample, sequenced in a study of OX40 agonist ivuxolimab in advanced cancers. Using immunoSEQ multiplex PCR, the repertoire was profiled, and TCRdb retains in-frame clones only, with some absent. The sample has 70,000 or so clones, approximately 92% seen once. Sequenced here: CD4+ or CD8+ T cells sorted from blood, sampled in a trial of the OX40 agonist ivuxolimab. Every receptor here comes from an adult with an advanced solid tumor such as melanoma, head and neck, liver or kidney cancer. The CDR3 runs from the conserved cysteine through the conserved F or W. The D gene is left open where the match is weak. Expanded clones are given a class, and other clones once, few, many or no size at all.

>TRBJ1-2|TRBD1|TRBV10-3|NA
CAISEPGTGGFYGYTF
TGTGCCATCAGTGAGCCCGGGACAGGGGGTTTCTATGGCTACACCTTC
>TRBJ2-2|NA|TRBV5-1|NA
CASVPLSGELFF
TGCGCCAGCGTTCCTTTGTCCGGGGAGCTGTTTTTT
>TRBJ2-1|NA|TRBV9|NA
CASSVFGTRDNEQFF
TGTGCCAGCAGCGTATTTGGAACGCGGGACAATGAGCAGTTCTTC
>TRBJ1-5|TRBD1|TRBV7-2|NA
CASSPPPGGVYQPQHF
TGTGCCAGCAGCCCCCCCCCAGGGGGCGTTTATCAGCCCCAGCATTTT
>TRBJ1-4|NA|TRBV9|NA
CASSVAGTTNEKLFF
TGTGCCAGCAGCGTAGCCGGGACAACTAATGAAAAACTGTTTTTT
>TRBJ1-1|TRBD1|TRBV4-3|once
CASSQGTGMNTEAFF
TGCGCCAGCAGCCAAGGGACAGGGATGAACACTGAAGCTTTCTTT
>TRBJ2-2|NA|TRBV13|NA
CASSLEGDGTGELFF
TGTGCCAGCAGCTTAGAAGGGGACGGCACCGGGGAGCTGTTTTTT
>TRBJ2-2|NA|TRBV6-5|NA
CASRTRNTGELFF
TGTGCCAGTCGGACAAGGAACACCGGGGAGCTGTTTTTT
>TRBJ2-1|NA|TRBV7-6|once
CASSLGVGYEQFF
TGTGCCAGCAGCTTAGGGGTCGGATATGAGCAGTTCTTC
>TRBJ2-7|NA|TRBV7-2|NA
CASSRAPTTYEQYF
TGTGCCAGCAGCCGAGCACCTACGACCTACGAGCAGTACTTC
>TRBJ1-2|TRBD1|TRBV27|NA
CASSSGGGASLDGYTF
TGTGCCAGCAGTTCAGGAGGGGGCGCGTCTCTAGATGGCTACACCTTC
>TRBJ2-7|NA|TRBV27|once
CASSPSSGFRILYEQYF
TGTGCCAGCAGCCCAAGCTCAGGGTTTAGAATTTTATACGAGCAGTACTTC
>TRBJ2-2|NA|TRBV18|NA
CASSLEDTGDTGELFF
TGTGCCAGCTCGCTAGAAGACACCGGAGACACCGGGGAGCTGTTTTTT
>TRBJ2-1|TRBD1|TRBV14|NA
CASSPSRQGKYNEQFF
TGTGCCAGCAGCCCATCGAGACAGGGGAAATACAATGAGCAGTTCTTC
>TRBJ2-2|NA|TRBV6-5|NA
CASSYGSLNTGELFF
TGTGCCAGCAGTTACGGATCACTTAACACCGGGGAGCTGTTTTTT
>TRBJ1-1|NA|TRBV29-1|few
CSVDTGNTEAFF
TGCAGCGTCGATACAGGGAACACTGAAGCTTTCTTT
>TRBJ1-1|NA|TRBV2|NA
CASSVPDRNTEAFF
TGTGCCAGCAGTGTGCCTGACAGGAACACTGAAGCTTTCTTT
>TRBJ2-1|TRBD2|TRBV10-1|NA
CASSEPPLLAEGPYNEQFF
TGCGCCAGCAGTGAGCCCCCTCTACTAGCGGAGGGACCCTACAATGAGCAGTTCTTC
>TRBJ2-5|TRBD2|TRBV6-1|NA
CASSEEVSGGKKHQETQYF
TGTGCCAGCAGTGAAGAGGTTAGCGGGGGGAAAAAACACCAAGAGACCCAGTACTTC
>TRBJ1-5|NA|TRBV27|NA
CASSPRVPEQPQHF
TGTGCCAGCAGTCCCAGGGTTCCTGAACAGCCCCAGCATTTT
>TRBJ1-4|TRBD1|TRBV7-2|once
CASSLGDRGHRAKEKLFF
TGTGCCAGCAGCTTAGGGGACAGGGGTCATCGCGCTAAGGAAAAACTGTTTTTT
>TRBJ2-7|TRBD1|TRBV19|NA
CASSSPETGGNYEQYF
TGTGCCAGTAGTAGCCCGGAGACAGGGGGCAACTACGAGCAGTACTTC
>TRBJ1-1|NA|TRBV27|NA
CASRDMNTEAFF
TGTGCCAGCAGAGACATGAACACTGAAGCTTTCTTT
>TRBJ2-7|TRBD1|TRBV6-5|once
CASSYRDSPYEQYF
TGTGCCAGCAGTTACAGGGACAGTCCCTACGAGCAGTACTTC
>TRBJ2-7|NA|TRBV18|NA
CASSPIGRTDSYEQYF
TGTGCCAGCTCACCAATCGGACGGACCGACTCCTACGAGCAGTACTTC
>TRBJ1-6|NA|TRBV27|NA
CATAGQYNSPLHF
TGTGCCACCGCCGGGCAATATAATTCACCCCTCCACTTT
>TRBJ2-1|TRBD2|TRBV11-2|once
CASSLMSSGEQFF
TGTGCCAGCAGCCTCATGTCTAGCGGCGAGCAGTTCTTC
>TRBJ2-7|NA|TRBV27|NA
CASSTGQTYEQYF
TGTGCCAGCAGCACCGGACAGACCTACGAGCAGTACTTC
>TRBJ2-7|TRBD2|TRBV7-6|NA
CASGQLAHDYEQYF
TGTGCCAGCGGACAACTAGCGCATGACTACGAGCAGTACTTC
>TRBJ1-5|NA|TRBV6-1|NA
CASSTQGNQPQHF
TGTGCCAGCAGCACCCAAGGGAATCAGCCCCAGCATTTT
>TRBJ1-6|NA|TRBV28|NA
CASIGIRTLFNSPLHF
TGTGCCAGCATCGGGATTAGAACCCTCTTTAATTCACCCCTCCACTTT
>TRBJ1-1|NA|TRBV6-5|NA
CASRRTGRDEAFF
TGTGCCAGCAGAAGAACAGGACGGGATGAAGCTTTCTTT
>TRBJ1-4|NA|TRBV21-1|NA
CASSKVGQGTNEKLFF
NA
>TRBJ1-1|NA|TRBV7-9|NA
CASSPPKGGRGYTEAFF
TGTGCCAGCAGCCCCCCAAAGGGGGGCAGAGGATACACTGAAGCTTTCTTT
>TRBJ2-5|NA|TRBV27|NA
CASSPLSYQETQYF
TGTGCCAGCAGTCCCCTCTCGTACCAAGAGACCCAGTACTTC
>TRBJ2-2|NA|TRBV6-5|NA
CASSYQGLTGELFF
TGTGCCAGCAGTTATCAGGGTCTAACCGGGGAGCTGTTTTTT
>TRBJ2-7|NA|TRBV7-6|NA
CASSLGANYEQYF
TGTGCCAGCAGCTTAGGGGCGAACTACGAGCAGTACTTC
>TRBJ2-5|NA|TRBV27|once
CASSFGTQETQYF
TGTGCCAGCAGTTTCGGGACCCAAGAGACCCAGTACTTC
>TRBJ2-2|NA|TRBV27|NA
CASSFPDTGELFF
TGTGCCAGCAGTTTCCCCGACACCGGGGAGCTGTTTTTT
>TRBJ2-5|NA|TRBV7-9|NA
CASSPDYQETQYF
TGTGCCAGCAGCCCGGACTACCAAGAGACCCAGTACTTC
>TRBJ1-3|NA|TRBV9|NA
CASSVFLFGNTIYF
TGTGCCAGCAGCGTATTCCTCTTTGGAAACACCATATATTTT
>TRBJ1-1|NA|TRBV4-3|NA
CASSQDRDSFSF
TGCGCCAGCAGCCAAGATCGCGACAGTTTTAGCTTT
>TRBJ2-7|NA|TRBV6-5|NA
CASSGYYEQYF
TGTGCCAGCAGTGGTTACTACGAGCAGTACTTC
>TRBJ2-7|TRBD1|TRBV11-2|NA
CASSLTGGSEQYF
TGTGCCAGCAGCTTAACAGGGGGTAGCGAGCAGTACTTC
>TRBJ1-2|TRBD1|TRBV25-1|NA
CATSDFLSGTGGFGYTF
TGTGCCACCTCGGACTTCCTTTCCGGGACAGGGGGCTTTGGCTACACCTTC
>TRBJ1-1|NA|TRBV4-3|once
CASSQDGGVNTEAFF
TGCGCCAGCAGCCAAGATGGTGGCGTGAACACTGAAGCTTTCTTT
>TRBJ1-1|NA|TRBV4-1|NA
CASSQDEGRANTEAFF
TGCGCCAGCAGCCAAGATGAGGGCAGGGCGAACACTGAAGCTTTCTTT
>TRBJ2-3|NA|TRBV13|once
CASSSTAGADTQYF
TGTGCCAGCAGCTCGACGGCCGGGGCAGATACGCAGTATTTT
>TRBJ1-5|NA|TRBV7-9|NA
CASSLLNQPQHF
TGTGCCAGCAGCCTCCTCAATCAGCCCCAGCATTTT
>TRBJ1-2|TRBD1|TRBV9|NA
CASSVVGQGVFGYTF
TGTGCCAGCAGCGTAGTTGGACAGGGCGTTTTTGGCTACACCTTC
>TRBJ2-1|TRBD2|TRBV11-2|NA
CASSLDAGVRNEQFF
TGTGCCAGCAGCTTAGACGCGGGAGTGCGAAATGAGCAGTTCTTC
>TRBJ2-1|TRBD2|TRBV19|once
CASSFPSGGLGNEQFF
TGTGCCAGTAGTTTCCCTAGCGGGGGATTAGGCAATGAGCAGTTCTTC